Each of the 12 T cell receptor beta chains below was sequenced from the same sample in a study of prognosis after radiotherapy for stage I lung cancer. From genomic DNA, two-round multiplex PCR was used to amplify TCR beta CDR3. For every TRBV and TRBJ gene, a specific primer was used in first-round PCR. TCRdb processed the multiplex PCR reads anew with MiXCR; each CDR3 protein has one entry. The data show around 21,000 distinct CDR3 sequences, around 40% seen once. This specimen consisted of PBMCs, obtained before or after stereotactic body radiation therapy (not recorded which). These receptors originate from a donor aged 50 or older with non-small cell lung cancer.

The chain recombines TRBV15 with TRBJ2-5, with D possibly matching TRBD1 (6 bases). Deletions cut 5 bases from V and 8 bases from J, with 21 bases between. This CDR3 is 15 amino acids long. Germline V gene sequence: CDR1 LNHNV, CDR2 YYDKDF (reference sequence). CDR3 DNA sequence: TGTGCCACCAGCCCTATAGGGGGAGAATCATATACCCAGTACTTC. Residues: CATSPIGGESYTQYF.

The chain is built from TRBV7-9 and TRBJ2-2; D remains unclear. The germline CDR1 and CDR2 sequences are SEHNR and FQNEAQ (reference sequence). Between the trimmed V and J ends, which lost 7 bases and 3 bases, there was a span of 12 bases. The CDR3 has 14 amino acids. The CDR3 DNA is TGTGCCAGCAACCCTTCTGGGCACACCGGGGAGCTGTTTTTT. This sequence encodes CASNPSGHTGELFF.

This clonotype was recorded many times. The chain has TRBV12-3 or TRBV12-4 and TRBJ2-1, with 14 bases that match TRBD2. There are 14 residues in the CDR3. The junction had 9 bases not matched to a gene; V was cut back by 5 bases and J by 15 bases. CDR3 sequence reads: CASSLGLAGGGGFF. The CDR3 bases are TGTGCCAGCAGTCTCGGACTAGCGGGAGGAGGAGGGTTCTTC.

In this sample, this clonotype turned up many times. J is TRBJ1-1 and V is TRBV12-3 or TRBV12-4; 8 bases map to TRBD1. Trimming removed 6 bases from V and 12 bases from J; junction bases left unmatched: 6. The CDR3 contains 11 residues. CDR3 in DNA: TGTGCCAGCAGAATTACAGGGGGGACTTTCTTT. This gives the protein CASRITGGTFF.

About this clonotype itself: Only one base separates this from a far larger clonotype, so it likely reflects a read error. This chain connects TRBV6-1 to TRBJ2-7; the D is unclear. The V end lost 4 bases, the J end lost 7 bases, and 11 bases lay between the germline ends. The CDR3 runs 12 residues. In germline, CDR1 is MNHNS, CDR2 SASEGT. The CDR3 DNA is TGTGCCAGCAGTGCCCGGTACAATGAGCAGTACTTC. Its protein product is CASSARYNEQYF.

The rearrangement uses TRBV28 and TRBJ2-4; D not resolved. This CDR3 has 14 amino acids. Trimming left V 8 bases short and J 4 bases short, with 15 bases between. Germline V gene lookup returns CDR1 MDHEN and CDR2 SYDVKM. The CDR3 region has the DNA TGTGCCAGCGGGATAGTTTCGGATAAAAACATTCAGTACTTC. This gives the protein CASGIVSDKNIQYF.

This clonotype is medium-sized by share. This chain uses TRBV6-2 or TRBV6-3 with TRBJ2-3, with D unresolved. The CDR3 runs 12 residues. CDR1 and CDR2 (germline): MNHEY, SVGEGT. V was shortened by 2 bases and J by 9 bases, with 9 bases between the two germline ends. This chain's CDR3 is CASSYDGRTQYF. DNA for the CDR3: TGTGCCAGCAGTTACGATGGTAGAACGCAGTATTTT.

Many counts were recorded for this clonotype. The V call is TRBV9, the J call TRBJ2-7; 7 positions match TRBD1. Germline CDR1 reads SGDLS; CDR2 reads YYNGEE. Trimming removed 3 bases from V and 3 bases from J; junction bases left unmatched: 12. The CDR3 is 16 amino acids. The CDR3: CASSDQDTGAYYEQYF. CDR3 bases: TGTGCCAGCAGCGATCAGGATACAGGGGCTTACTACGAGCAGTACTTC.

The rearrangement uses TRBV6-1 and TRBJ2-7, with D possibly being TRBD1 (5 bases). The CDR3 runs 13 residues. In germline, CDR1 is MNHNS, CDR2 SASEGT. V lost 5 bases to trimming and J lost 2 bases, with 10 bases between them. CDR3 nucleotides: TGTGCCAGCAGTAGGGGATTCGCCTACGAGCAGTACTTC. Encoded protein: CASSRGFAYEQYF.

This clonotype was seen at least ten times. The chain has TRBV18 and TRBJ1-6; weak D call: TRBD1 (5 bases). Germline-derived CDR1 and CDR2 are KGHSH and LQKENI. The ends were cut back, 4 bases at V and 7 bases at J, with 8 bases in the middle. The CDR3 extends over 13 amino acids. The CDR3 loop reads CASSQQENSPLHF. The CDR3 DNA reads as TGTGCCAGCTCACAACAGGAGAATTCACCCCTCCACTTT.

V gene TRBV5-1 combines with J gene TRBJ2-1, with 8 bases lining up with TRBD1. The CDR3 sequence is 14 residues long. The germline V gene encodes CDR1 SGHRS and CDR2 YFSETQ. With V trimmed by 6 bases and J by 9 bases, 11 bases remained unmatched. The CDR3 spells CASIPGQGYGEQFF. CDR3 nucleotides: TGCGCCAGCATCCCTGGACAGGGTTACGGTGAGCAGTTCTTC.

Judged by abundance, this clonotype is medium-sized. The chain combines TRBV9 with TRBJ2-2; weak D call: TRBD1 (6 bases). Germline CDR1 is SGDLS and CDR2 is YYNGEE. The CDR3 length is 16 residues. The germline V and J ends were trimmed by 1 base and 8 bases, with 18 bases remaining between them. The CDR3 sequence: CASSVSPSQGWGELFF. CDR3 sequence (DNA): TGTGCCAGCAGCGTATCCCCTAGCCAGGGGTGGGGGGAGCTGTTTTTT.